The T cell receptor beta chain under discussion was sequenced for a study of T-cell memory formation after mild COVID-19. About the study: TCR clusters showed largely donor specificity. Broader study findings: Clones contracting over day 15 to 85 were CD4/CD8 balanced, with later expanders leaning CD4+. There were some responding clones in pre-infection memory, which suggested that cross-reactive memory had joined.

In germline, CDR1 is SGHVS, CDR2 FNYEAQ. CDR3 length equals 14 residues. The V gene lost 5 bases and the J gene lost 7 bases, with 14 bases spanning the gap. With constant-segment primers, 5'RACE yielded cDNA libraries of TCR alpha and TCR beta that carried sample barcodes and UMIs. MiXCR was run by TCRdb on the 5' RACE reads, yielding one entry per CDR3 protein. The top ten clones hold approximately 8.1% of a sample with 400,000 or so distinct CDR3 sequences, around 20% of them seen once. In the case of this clonotype: The antigen is not known.

The chain is built from TRBV7-6 and TRBJ1-4; perhaps TRBD1 as D (5 bases). The specimen sequenced was PBMCs or a T cell subset sorted from them (not recorded which). The TCR comes from an adult woman who had mild COVID-19 (a few samples of this study predate the infection). Cell type and time point are not known. The CDR3 nucleotides read TGTGCCAGCAGCCTCTGGCAGGGATCTGAAAAACTGTTTTTT. Translated: CASSLWQGSEKLFF.